The T cell receptor (beta chain) described here comes from a study of tumor-infiltrating lymphocytes in primary liver carcinoma (dated by TCRdb to about 2017). Notes on the research overall: Between late 2015 and March 2016, about five patients in China with histopathologically diagnosed primary liver carcinoma had their tumors surgically resected. For each liver tumor, the study sampled five regions along with adjacent normal tissue and blood, and applied TCRbeta repertoire sequencing, expression microarrays and whole-exome sequencing. A total of some 35 specimens from 5 patients went through TCRbeta repertoire sequencing, namely 25 tumor regions, 5 adjacent noncancerous liver tissues and 5 peripheral blood samples. Of the five patients (three men and two women, aged 30 to 69 years), four had hepatocellular carcinoma and one had combined HCC and intrahepatic cholangiocarcinoma. The five patients had tumors staged T1-T3 N0M0, with maximum diameters ranging from about 4 to 10 cm. Each sample produced roughly 3.65 to 8 million productive TCRbeta reads, and read depth showed no significant difference between tissue types. High reproducibility was observed for the technical replicate repertoires, with mean shared-clone rates approximately 0.9 and correlation coefficients above 0.98. General conclusions and limits of the study: The top 250 clones accounted for a significantly greater share of the repertoire in tumors than in blood (p = 0.039). With just 4 to 6 patients in the study, the authors point out that the findings should be validated in a larger study. Because only the TCR beta chain was sequenced and unpaired alpha chains were not captured, true repertoire diversity is likely underestimated. Since the samples were bulk and unsorted, there was no way to compare CD4+ and CD8+ T cell repertoires. Consistent with antigen-driven expansion, pairs of tumor regions showed higher repertoire overlap (mean around 36%) than either tumor-adjacent pairs (about 17%) or tumor-blood pairs (roughly 15%).

The CDR3 numbers 11 residues from cysteine through phenylalanine. Of all the DNA, just the CDR3 is kept, 33 bases in frame from base 1. V loses 4 bases of germline sequence and J loses 2 bases, and the interval between the two ends is 4 bases. CDR1 SQVTM and CDR2 ANQGSEA were looked up in the germline V gene. Blood RNA was extracted from unsorted whole blood using TRIzol reagent, and germline DNA was obtained with the DNeasy Blood & Tissue kit. Chronic HBV infection was present in the patients, and the patients were treatment-naive at sampling. Before surgery, approximately 4 milliliters of peripheral blood were collected into K2EDTA tubes. This clonotype was detected ten times or more. Its cognate antigen has yet to be identified. Base qualities are not at hand, and no much larger clone is one base apart. TCRbeta-specific cDNA was reverse-transcribed from about 500 ng total RNA using a constant-region primer and ProtoScript II reverse transcriptase. Construction of the TCRbeta libraries relied on three nested rounds of multiplex PCR, following a slightly modified ARM-PCR procedure. Each of the first two PCR rounds ran for nine to eleven cycles and used multiplex TRBV1-TRBV30 forward primers together with a Cbeta reverse primer. Sample barcodes and Illumina adapters were attached in a final 25-cycle PCR using Deep VentR polymerase. Before sequencing, amplicons of 200-500 bp were purified from gel using a QIAquick gel extraction kit. An Illumina HiSeq 2500 was used to sequence the TCRbeta amplicons, generating 250-bp paired-end reads. In the paper's pipeline: Trimmomatic v0.33 was used to quality-trim the reads, and FLASH v1.2.11 was used to merge paired reads so that full CDR3 sequences could be recovered. V, D and J germline segments were assigned to the rearranged TCRbeta sequences by MiGEC v1.2.1b. Clonotype statistics and Shannon-Wiener diversity indices were calculated with VDJtools v1.0.0. To cut down on sampling bias, every analysis after diversity analysis relied on just the 250 most abundant clonotypes from each sample. TCRdb handled the public reads itself, with Q25 trimming in fastp and clone calling in MiXCR, and kept productive beta chains. Every entry covers one CDR3 protein and lists the most common genes and DNA from its rows. V and J calls and clone size were set by TCRdb, not the authors. Across this sample there are approximately 310,000 distinct CDR3 sequences, with 50% to 70% seen only once. The ten largest account for approximately 9% of the sample.

The chain uses TRBV29-1 and TRBJ2-3, with the D gene call left open. This TCR derives from a man aged 35 to 55 with primary liver carcinoma and hepatitis B virus infection. The sample consisted of peripheral blood. The bases read TGCAGCGTTGCCGCCACAGATACGCAGTATTTT. Its translation is CSVAATDTQYF.